This TCR beta chain was recorded in a study of human T cells and chemical hapten exposure. About the research overall: The study sensitized with 2% DPC on a 2 cm by 2 cm patch of upper inner arm skin. In the roughly 24-week study, patients were dosed weekly with diphenylcyclopropenone on the scalp throughout. Points from the study as a whole: Relative to control repertoires, expanded TCRs gave rise to significantly more large CDR3 similarity clusters.

As for time point: patch test 1, 2 weeks after DPC sensitization. Treatment in this sample: therapeutic diphenylcyclopropenone sensitization with weekly scalp DPC. Each CDR3 protein gets one entry after TCRdb re-called the RACE reads with MiXCR. The sample records around 120,000 distinct CDR3 sequences, about an eighth being singletons. V was pared by 4 bases and J by 0 bases, with 5 bases of the junction left unmatched. Germline V gene sequence: CDR1 MGHRA, CDR2 YSYEKL. The CDR3 spans 16 residues. This clonotype was detected many times. The antigen is unknown. The source material was whole blood, sampled in connection with sensitization to the hapten diphenylcyclopropenone (DPC). The chain carries TRBV4-1 and TRBJ2-4, with 8 positions matching TRBD2. The sequence was collected from a man aged 18 to 30 with alopecia areata. Some clones in this sample may be carry-over from other donors' samples. The CDR3 sequence is CASSRSGGLAKNIQYF. CDR3 coding DNA: TGCGCCAGCAGCCGTTCGGGGGGGCTAGCCAAAAACATTCAGTACTTC.